Presented here are 19 T cell receptor beta chains from one specimen sequenced in a study of T-cell memory formation after mild COVID-19. In TCRdb, the 5' RACE reads were re-called with MiXCR into one record per CDR3 protein. This sample yields about 200,000 distinct CDR3 sequences, of which just over 9.5% are seen a single time; roughly 4% belongs to the top ten. The sequencing input was PBMCs or a T cell subset sorted from them (not recorded which). The receptors originated from a man younger than 35 who had mild COVID-19 (a few samples of this study predate the infection). Cell type and time point are not known.

This clonotype appeared a few times. This chain connects TRBV15 to TRBJ1-2, with 8 bases that match TRBD1. This CDR3 is built from 13 residues. Trimming cost V 4 bases and J 7 bases; bases outside gene matches: 5. The germline V gene encodes CDR1 LNHNV and CDR2 YYDKDF (reference sequence). The CDR3 sequence is CATSTGTGLGYTF. CDR3 sequence (DNA): TGTGCCACCAGCACCGGGACAGGCCTTGGCTACACCTTC.

This clonotype was seen repeatedly, ten times or more. This rearrangement joins TRBV18 to TRBJ1-1, with TRBD1 as a possible D gene (5 bases). This CDR3 spans 13 amino acids. The V end lost 10 bases, the J end lost 5 bases, and 17 bases lay between the germline ends. Looked up from germline, CDR1 is KGHSH and CDR2 is LQKENI. Here the CDR3 reads CATRVGENTEAFF. For the CDR3, the DNA is TGTGCCACCCGCGTGGGGGAAAATACTGAAGCTTTCTTT. Full variable domain (rest looked up from reference TRBV18 and TRBJ1-1): NAGVMQNPRHLVRRRGQEARLRCSPMKGHSHVYWYRQLPEEGLKFMVYLQKENIIDESGMPKERFSAEFPKEGPSILRIQQVVRGDSAAYFCATRVGENTEAFFGQGTRLTVV.

This clonotype turned up a few times. The chain is built from TRBV5-4 and TRBJ1-1; maybe TRBD1 (6 bases). CDR3 length equals 14 residues. The germline V gene has CDR1 SGHNT and CDR2 YYREEE (reference sequence). Trimming took off 2 bases at V and 0 bases at J, with 8 bases between the two ends. The CDR3 here is CASSFGQMNTEAFF. The CDR3 DNA is TGTGCCAGCAGCTTCGGACAGATGAACACTGAAGCTTTCTTT. Drawing the rest from reference TRBV5-4 and TRBJ1-1, the complete variable domain is ETGVTQSPTHLIKTRGQQVTLRCSSQSGHNTVSWYQQALGQGPQFIFQYYREEENGRGNFPPRFSGLQFPNYSSELNVNALELDDSALYLCASSFGQMNTEAFFGQGTRLTVV.

V and J are TRBV24-1 and TRBJ2-5; TRBD2 aligns across 12 bases. Germline V gene sequence: CDR1 KGHDR, CDR2 SFDVKD. V dropped 3 bases and J dropped 1; count of bases not matched to a gene: 5. The CDR3 covers 17 residues. This CDR3 reads CATSDPTSGGTQETQYF. In DNA form, the CDR3 reads TGTGCCACCAGTGATCCAACTAGCGGGGGGACCCAAGAGACCCAGTACTTC.

This clonotype came up a few times. The chain joins TRBV7-2 to TRBJ2-4; no clear D. This CDR3 comprises 13 residues. Germline loops: CDR1 SGHTA, CDR2 FQGNSA. Trimming pared 3 bases from V and 0 bases from J, leaving 3 bases between. CDR3 in DNA: TGTGCCAGCAGCTTGGAAGCCAAAAACATTCAGTACTTC. It codes for CASSLEAKNIQYF.

V usage is TRBV4-1 and J usage is TRBJ2-1, with 7 bases aligning to TRBD1. With V trimmed by 6 bases and J by 5 bases, 10 bases remained unmatched. Germline CDR1 is MGHRA and CDR2 is YSYEKL. The CDR3 has 15 amino acids. Here the CDR3 reads CASRRVGTVDNEQFF. The CDR3 DNA reads TGCGCCAGCAGGAGGGTCGGGACAGTGGACAATGAGCAGTTCTTC.

The sample holds many counts of this clonotype. V and J are TRBV7-3 and TRBJ2-3; 10 nucleotides line up with TRBD2. Trimming removed 5 bases from V and 6 bases from J; junction bases left unmatched: 8. Looked up from germline, CDR1 is SGHTA and CDR2 is FQGTGA. This CDR3 region has 15 residues. Here the CDR3 DNA reads TGTGCCAGCAGCCCCCCGGGACTAGCGTCGGATACGCAGTATTTT. Its translation is CASSPPGLASDTQYF.

V usage is TRBV18 and J usage is TRBJ1-2, with 8 positions matching TRBD1. Germline CDR1 reads KGHSH; CDR2 reads LQKENI. This CDR3 region has 14 residues. J lost 4 bases, V lost 3 bases, and 4 bases had no gene match. CDR3 sequence reads: CASSPGQDLYGYTF. Here the CDR3 DNA reads TGTGCCAGCTCACCGGGACAGGACCTCTATGGCTACACCTTC.

The sample holds a few counts of this clonotype. V is TRBV20-1 and J is TRBJ1-1; the D gene is possibly TRBD1 (6 bases). The ends were cut back, 0 bases at V and 9 bases at J, with 14 bases in the middle. Germline V lookup: CDR1 DFQATT, CDR2 SNEGSKA (reference sequence). The CDR3 has 13 amino acids. The CDR3 DNA follows: TGCAGTGCTAGAGATCGTACAGGGACTAAAGCTTTCTTT. The encoded protein is CSARDRTGTKAFF.

In this sample, this clonotype turned up many times. Here the CDR3 DNA reads TGTGCCAGCAGTTACTCTCGCGGGGGTGAGACCCAGTACTTC. Amino acid sequence: CASSYSRGGETQYF. The rearrangement uses TRBV6-2 or TRBV6-3 and TRBJ2-5, with 7 bases lining up with TRBD2. V dropped 0 bases and J dropped 5; count of bases not matched to a gene: 3. There are 14 residues in the CDR3. Per germline, CDR1 MNHEY and CDR2 SVGEGT.

This clonotype was counted at least ten times. The V and J genes are TRBV7-2 and TRBJ2-1; possibly TRBD1 or TRBD2 for D (6 bases each). CDR3 length: 16 residues. V gave up 0 bases and J gave up 7 bases, with 16 bases separating them. Germline V gives CDR1 SGHTA, CDR2 FQGNSA. The DNA of the CDR3 is TGTGCCAGCAGCTTAGCGCAAGGGGGGCCACTAAATGAGCAGTTCTTC. Translated, it gives CASSLAQGGPLNEQFF. The whole variable domain, remainder taken from reference TRBV7-2 and TRBJ2-1, is GAGVSQSPSNKVTEKGKDVELRCDPISGHTALYWYRQSLGQGLEFLIYFQGNSAPDKSGLPSDRFSAERTGGSVSTLTIQRTQQEDSAVYLCASSLAQGGPLNEQFFGPGTRLTVL.

This rearrangement joins TRBV30 to TRBJ1-6; 8 positions agree with TRBD1. Per germline, CDR1 GTSNPN and CDR2 SVGIG (reference sequence). V lost 5 bases and J lost 10; bases outside the gene matches: 10. The CDR3 spans 14 residues. The DNA of the CDR3 is TGTGCCTGGCTACCCGGACAGGGAGCCTCACCCCTCCACTTT. Its protein is CAWLPGQGASPLHF.

The rearrangement joins TRBV6-2 or TRBV6-3 to TRBJ2-1; a weak D match, TRBD1 (7 bases). The CDR3 sequence is 14 residues long. The V gene lost 4 bases and the J gene lost 4 bases, with 11 bases spanning the gap. Germline values: CDR1 MNHEY, CDR2 SVGEGT. CDR3 coding DNA: TGTGCCAGCAGTTGGAGGGGGCCGTACAATGAGCAGTTCTTC. Encoded protein: CASSWRGPYNEQFF.

This clonotype was observed a handful of times. This chain joins TRBV5-1 and TRBJ2-1; D unresolved. The germline V gene has CDR1 SGHRS and CDR2 YFSETQ. Deletions cut 7 bases from V and 2 bases from J, with 13 bases between. This CDR3 contains 14 residues. The CDR3 region is CASAPTTPYNEQFF. CDR3 DNA sequence: TGCGCCAGCGCGCCAACAACGCCCTACAATGAGCAGTTCTTC.

This clonotype was picked up a small number of times. The CDR3 nucleotides read TGTGCCAGCAGTTTGGGTGGAGGGTCGGGGTGGTACGAGCAGTACGTC. This translates into CASSLGGGSGWYEQYV. This chain connects TRBV28 to TRBJ2-7; D possibly corresponds to TRBD2 (6 bases). Trimming left V 3 bases short and J 4 bases short, with 19 bases between. This CDR3 comprises 16 residues. Germline lookup yields CDR1 MDHEN and CDR2 SYDVKM.

The chain is built from TRBV10-2 and TRBJ2-7; TRBD1 matches 11 bases. The CDR3 has 13 amino acids. The junction had 7 bases not matched to a gene; V was cut back by 11 bases and J by 4 bases. Looked up from germline, CDR1 is WSHSY and CDR2 is SAAADI. DNA for the CDR3: TGCGCCTACAGGGACAGGGGGAAGTACGAGCAGTACGTC. The encoded protein is CAYRDRGKYEQYV.

This clonotype was found a few times. The rearrangement joins TRBV4-3 to TRBJ1-2; no definite D call. Per the germline V gene, CDR1 is LGHNA and CDR2 is YSLEER. CDR3 size: 17 residues. Trimming cost V 0 bases and J 1 base, with 15 bases left between them. The DNA for the CDR3 is TGCGCCAGCAGCCAAGATGGCGGACGATTCAGTAACTATGGCTACACCTTC. It specifies CASSQDGGRFSNYGYTF.

This clonotype has only a few counts. The chain carries TRBV7-8 and TRBJ1-6; 7 bases are a match to TRBD1. V lost 4 bases and J lost 10; bases outside the gene matches: 10. The CDR3 spans 15 residues. Germline V gene lookup returns CDR1 SGHVS and CDR2 FQNEAQ. CDR3 DNA sequence: TGTGCCAGCAGCTGGTCTACAGGGGACGGCTCACCCCTCCACTTT. Translated: CASSWSTGDGSPLHF.

This clonotype was found a few times. The V gene is TRBV3-1, the J gene TRBJ1-5; the D gene is possibly TRBD1 (5 bases). V lost 4 bases, J lost 3 bases, and 7 bases lay in between. Per germline, CDR1 LGHDT and CDR2 YNNKEL (reference sequence). CDR3 length equals 13 residues. CDR3 nucleotides: TGTGCCAGCAGCCGACAGTACAATCAGCCCCAGCATTTT. Its translation is CASSRQYNQPQHF.